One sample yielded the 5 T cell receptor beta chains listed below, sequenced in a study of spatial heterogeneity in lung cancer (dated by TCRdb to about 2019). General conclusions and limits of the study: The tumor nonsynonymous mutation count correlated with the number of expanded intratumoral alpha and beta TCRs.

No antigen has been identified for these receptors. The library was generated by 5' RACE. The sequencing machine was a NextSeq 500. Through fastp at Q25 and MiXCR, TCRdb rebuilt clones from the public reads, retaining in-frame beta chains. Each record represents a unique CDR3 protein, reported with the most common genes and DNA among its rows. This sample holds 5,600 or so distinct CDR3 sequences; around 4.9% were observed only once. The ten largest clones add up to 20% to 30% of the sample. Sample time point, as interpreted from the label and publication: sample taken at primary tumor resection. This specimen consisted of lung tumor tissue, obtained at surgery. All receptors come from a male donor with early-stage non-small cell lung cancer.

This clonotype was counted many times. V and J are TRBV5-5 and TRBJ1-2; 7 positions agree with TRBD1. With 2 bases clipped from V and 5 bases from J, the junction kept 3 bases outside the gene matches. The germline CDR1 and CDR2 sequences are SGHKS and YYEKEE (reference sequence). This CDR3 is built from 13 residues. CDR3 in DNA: TGTGCCAGCAGCTTCGACAGGGTTTATGGCTACACCTTC. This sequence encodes CASSFDRVYGYTF. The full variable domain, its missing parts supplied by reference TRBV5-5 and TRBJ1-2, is DAGVTQSPTHLIKTRGQQVTLRCSPISGHKSVSWYQQVLGQGPQFIFQYYEKEERGRGNFPDRFSARQFPNYSSELNVNALLLGDSALYLCASSFDRVYGYTFGSGTRLTVV.

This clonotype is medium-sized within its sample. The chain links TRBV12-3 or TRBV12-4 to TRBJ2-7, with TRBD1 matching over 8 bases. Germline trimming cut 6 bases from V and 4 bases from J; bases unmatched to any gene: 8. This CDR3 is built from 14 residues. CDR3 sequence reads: CASRETGELYEQYF. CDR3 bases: TGTGCCAGCAGAGAGACAGGGGAGCTGTACGAGCAGTACTTC.

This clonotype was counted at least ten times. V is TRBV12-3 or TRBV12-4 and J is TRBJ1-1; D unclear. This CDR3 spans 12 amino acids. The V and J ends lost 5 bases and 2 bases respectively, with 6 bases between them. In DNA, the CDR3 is TGTGCCAGCAGTCCAAGTAACACTGAAGCTTTCTTT. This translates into CASSPSNTEAFF.

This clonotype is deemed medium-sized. The CDR3 DNA sequence: TGCAGTGCTGAAAACATTCCCGGACAGGGCGGCACAGATACGCAGTATTTT. Translating it yields CSAENIPGQGGTDTQYF. The rearrangement joins TRBV20-1 to TRBJ2-3, with 8 bases matching TRBD1. CDR3 length: 17 amino acids. In germline, CDR1 is DFQATT, CDR2 SNEGSKA (reference sequence). The J segment lost 1 base and the V segment lost 5 bases, leaving 14 bases of the junction unmatched.

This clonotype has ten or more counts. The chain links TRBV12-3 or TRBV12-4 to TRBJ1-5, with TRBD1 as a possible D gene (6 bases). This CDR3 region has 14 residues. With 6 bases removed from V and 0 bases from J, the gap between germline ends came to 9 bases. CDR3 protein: CASRGDTSNQPQHF. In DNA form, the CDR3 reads TGTGCCAGCAGGGGGGACACTAGCAATCAGCCCCAGCATTTT.